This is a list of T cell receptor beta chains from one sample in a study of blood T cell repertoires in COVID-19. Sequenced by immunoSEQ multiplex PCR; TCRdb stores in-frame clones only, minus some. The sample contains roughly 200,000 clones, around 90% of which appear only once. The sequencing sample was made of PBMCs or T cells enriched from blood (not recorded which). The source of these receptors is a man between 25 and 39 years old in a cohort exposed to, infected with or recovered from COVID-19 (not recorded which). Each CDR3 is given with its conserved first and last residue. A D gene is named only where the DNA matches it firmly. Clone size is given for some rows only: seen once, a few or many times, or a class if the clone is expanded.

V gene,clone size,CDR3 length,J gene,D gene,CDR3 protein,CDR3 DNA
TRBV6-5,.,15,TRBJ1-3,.,CASSYSVASGNTIYF,TGTGCCAGCAGTTACTCGGTAGCATCTGGAAACACCATATATTTT
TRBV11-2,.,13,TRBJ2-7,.,CASSIGQTYEQYF,TGTGCCAGCAGCATAGGGCAGACCTACGAGCAGTACTTC
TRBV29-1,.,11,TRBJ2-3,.,CSTGRSDTQYF,TGCAGCACGGGACGGTCCGATACGCAGTATTTT
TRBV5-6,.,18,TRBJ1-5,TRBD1,CASSLGGTDLLLNQPQHF,TGTGCCAGCAGCTTGGGAGGGACAGACCTCTTATTAAATCAGCCCCAGCATTTT
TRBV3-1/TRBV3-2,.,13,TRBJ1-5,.,CASSHRSDQPQHF,TGTGCCAGCAGCCATCGTTCCGATCAGCCCCAGCATTTT
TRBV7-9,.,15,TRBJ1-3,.,CASSPSGASGNTIYF,TGTGCCAGCAGCCCCTCCGGAGCGTCTGGAAACACCATATATTTT
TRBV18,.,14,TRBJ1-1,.,CASSRDTVNTEAFF,TGTGCCAGCTCTCGGGACACGGTGAACACTGAAGCTTTCTTT
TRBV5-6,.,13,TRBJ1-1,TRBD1,CASSWGRTGLAFF,TGTGCCAGCAGCTGGGGGAGGACAGGGCTGGCTTTCTTT
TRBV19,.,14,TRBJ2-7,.,CASSSGVYSYEQYF,TGTGCCAGTAGTTCAGGGGTATATTCCTACGAGCAGTACTTC
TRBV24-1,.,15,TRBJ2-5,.,CATSDSWSLQETQYF,TGTGCCACCAGTGATTCGTGGAGTTTACAAGAGACCCAGTACTTC
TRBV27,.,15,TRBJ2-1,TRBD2,CASSLGTSGRNEQFF,TGTGCCAGCAGTTTAGGGACTAGCGGGAGGAATGAGCAGTTCTTC
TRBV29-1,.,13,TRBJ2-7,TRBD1,CSARDRGDYEQYF,TGCAGCGCCCGGGACAGGGGGGACTACGAGCAGTACTTC
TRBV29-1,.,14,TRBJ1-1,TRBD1,CSAWTGDMNTEAFF,TGCAGCGCCTGGACAGGAGACATGAACACTGAAGCTTTCTTT
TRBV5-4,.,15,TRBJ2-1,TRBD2,CASSFGLAGHNEQFF,TGTGCCAGCAGCTTTGGACTAGCGGGACACAATGAGCAGTTCTTC
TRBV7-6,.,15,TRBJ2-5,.,CASSPRTGFWETQYF,TGTGCCAGCAGCCCTCGAACGGGGTTCTGGGAGACCCAGTACTTC
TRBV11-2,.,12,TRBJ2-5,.,CASSLSSETQYF,TGTGCCAGCAGCCTCAGTTCAGAGACCCAGTACTTC
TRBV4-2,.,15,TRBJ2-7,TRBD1,CASSQGPGQTSEQYF,TGTGCCAGCAGCCAAGGCCCGGGACAGACGAGCGAGCAGTACTTC
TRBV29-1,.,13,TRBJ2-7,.,CSGRDKSSYEQYF,TGCAGCGGCCGGGACAAGAGCTCCTACGAGCAGTACTTC
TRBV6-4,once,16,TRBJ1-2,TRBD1,CASSDSGTGFPDGYTF,TGTGCCAGCAGTGACAGCGGGACAGGGTTCCCCGATGGCTACACCTTC
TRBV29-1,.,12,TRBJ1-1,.,CSTSEANTEAFF,TGCAGCACCTCGGAGGCGAACACTGAAGCTTTCTTT
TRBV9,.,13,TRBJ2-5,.,CASSATFQETQYF,TGTGCCAGCAGCGCGACATTCCAAGAGACCCAGTACTTC
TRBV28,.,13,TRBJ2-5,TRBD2,CASRASGSGTQYF,TGTGCCAGCAGGGCTAGCGGGAGTGGGACCCAGTACTTC
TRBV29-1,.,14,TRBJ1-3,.,CSVLDRSSGNTIYF,TGCAGCGTCCTAGACAGGAGCTCTGGAAACACCATATATTTT
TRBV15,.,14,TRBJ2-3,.,CATSRLAGTDTQYF,TGTGCCACCAGCAGACTAGCTGGCACAGATACGCAGTATTTT
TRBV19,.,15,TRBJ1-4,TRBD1,CASSINRGLGEKLFF,TGTGCCAGTAGTATCAACAGGGGGCTAGGAGAAAAACTGTTTTTT
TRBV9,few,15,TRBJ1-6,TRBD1,CASRAGTDYNSPLHF,TGTGCCAGCAGGGCCGGGACAGACTATAATTCACCCCTCCACTTT